The 3 T cell receptor beta chains given below trace back to one sample, sequenced in a study of blood T cell repertoires in COVID-19. Profiled with immunoSEQ multiplex PCR; TCRdb holds only in-frame clones, not every one. The data show roughly 200,000 clones, approximately 85% seen once. Sequenced material: peripheral blood. The receptors shown here come from a woman aged 55-70 years with acute or convalescent COVID-19.

This sequence joins TRBV3-1 (or the pseudogene TRBV3-2) and TRBJ2-1, with 14 positions matching TRBD2. The CDR3 is 16 residues long. The trim removed 1 base at V and 10 bases at J, leaving 6 bases unmatched. The germline gives CDR1 LGHDT, CDR2 YNNKEL (reference sequence). This chain's CDR3 is CASSQGTSGRLGEQFF. The DNA of the CDR3 is TGTGCCAGCAGCCAAGGGACTAGCGGGAGGTTGGGGGAGCAGTTCTTC.

V gene TRBV24-1 combines with J gene TRBJ2-7; D not resolved. V dropped 11 bases and J dropped 2 bases, with 18 bases sitting between them. CDR3 size: 14 residues. The germline V gene encodes CDR1 KGHDR and CDR2 SFDVKD. The chain's CDR3 is CARKIAEEAYEQYV. The CDR3 DNA follows: TGTGCCAGGAAGATAGCCGAGGAAGCCTACGAGCAGTACGTC.

This chain's CDR3 is CASSFEEGRRFF. As DNA, the CDR3 is TGTGCCAGCAGCTTTGAAGAGGGAAGGCGGTTCTTC. The chain is built from TRBV7-9 and TRBJ2-1, with D perhaps TRBD2 (5 bases). The CDR3 consists of 12 residues. Trimming removed 3 bases at V and 15 bases at J, with 15 bases between. The germline V gene encodes CDR1 SEHNR and CDR2 FQNEAQ (reference sequence).